This T cell receptor (beta chain) is drawn from a study of T cell responses to AZD1222 COVID-19 vaccine. General study findings and limits: Baseline antibody screening turned up just six seropositive AZD1222 recipients. Spike-specific TCR breadth and depth both grew after two AZD1222 doses. All repertoire sampling was performed exclusively after the peak T cell response.

This clone was seen only once. Antigen unknown. Trimming removed 6 bases from V and 7 bases from J; junction bases left unmatched: 2. The CDR3 extends over 11 amino acids. The assay was immunoSEQ multiplex PCR, and TCRdb's table has in-frame clones only and misses some. This table has tens of thousands of clones, more than 75% appearing once. V is TRBV12-3 or TRBV12-4 and J is TRBJ1-2; TRBD1 matches 7 bases. This clonotype was sampled from an adult in good health. The specimen comprised peripheral blood, sampled on day 0 of AZD1222 vaccination. For the CDR3, the DNA is TGTGCCAGCAGCGAGGGGGCTGGCTACACCTTC. This sequence encodes CASSEGAGYTF.